This entry lists 24 T cell receptor beta chains sequenced from one sample in a study of blood T cell repertoires in COVID-19 (dated by TCRdb to 2019 to 2021). Library preparation used the immunoSEQ multiplex PCR assay. TCRdb mirrors the immuneACCESS table, restricted to in-frame sequences. Some clones are absent from its copies; in checked studies, under half trace to an unresolved V gene, and the reason for the others is unknown. The sample table lists around 200,000 clones, more than 70% of them with a count of one. The ten largest account for less than 3.5% of the sample. Sample: peripheral blood. The source of these receptors is a man aged 45-60 years with active or convalescent COVID-19.

The chain is built from TRBV7-9 and TRBJ1-3, with D hard to call. V was pared by 2 bases and J by 4 bases, with 9 bases between. Germline lookup yields CDR1 SEHNR and CDR2 FQNEAQ (reference sequence). The CDR3 sequence is 14 residues long. The CDR3 protein is CASSLLLSGNTIYF. As DNA, the CDR3 is TGTGCCAGCAGCTTACTACTCTCGGGAAACACCATATATTTT.

The table lists this clone with a few counts. The V call is TRBV5-1, the J call TRBJ2-1; 11 nucleotides align to TRBD2. This CDR3 has 15 residues. V lost 3 bases, J lost 7 bases, and 6 bases stayed unmatched. The germline gives CDR1 SGHRS, CDR2 YFSETQ. Here the CDR3 reads CASSSLAGGKNEQFF. CDR3 nucleotides: TGCGCCAGCAGCTCTTTAGCGGGAGGGAAGAATGAGCAGTTCTTC. The complete variable domain, with remaining parts taken from reference TRBV5-1 and TRBJ2-1, reads KAGVTQTPRYLIKTRGQQVTLSCSPISGHRSVSWYQQTPGQGLQFLFEYFSETQRNKGNFPGRFSGRQFSNSRSEMNVSTLELGDSALYLCASSSLAGGKNEQFFGPGTRLTVL.

This clone was seen more than once but under ten times. V usage is TRBV7-8 and J usage is TRBJ2-7; 7 bases fit TRBD1. The CDR3 is 16 amino acids. CDR1 is SGHVS, CDR2 FQNEAQ, per germline. J gave up 3 bases and V 3 bases, and 11 bases lay outside the gene matches. In nucleotides, the CDR3 is TGTGCCAGCAGCTTCCGTAGCGACAGGGCGGTCTACGAGCAGTACTTC. Protein sequence: CASSFRSDRAVYEQYF.

The gene calls are TRBV2 and TRBJ2-1, with TRBD2 as a possible D gene (6 bases). The V end was cut by 11 bases, the J end by 0 bases, with 26 bases between. The germline CDR1 and CDR2 sequences are SNHLY and FYNNEI. This CDR3 is built from 18 residues. In DNA form, the CDR3 reads TGTGCCTTGTTAACATCCGGGGTAGCGGTCAGCTCCTACAATGAGCAGTTCTTC. Encoded protein: CALLTSGVAVSSYNEQFF.

This chain links TRBV5-5 with TRBJ2-5; tentatively, D is TRBD1 (5 bases). V lost 2 bases to trimming and J lost 5 bases, with 10 bases between them. Germline V gives CDR1 SGHKS, CDR2 YYEKEE (reference sequence). This CDR3 is 13 amino acids long. CDR3 in DNA: TGTGCCAGCAGCTTCCGTCCAGGGGAGACCCAGTACTTC. Its protein product is CASSFRPGETQYF. The variable domain in full, completed from reference TRBV5-5 and TRBJ2-5, reads DAGVTQSPTHLIKTRGQQVTLRCSPISGHKSVSWYQQVLGQGPQFIFQYYEKEERGRGNFPDRFSARQFPNYSSELNVNALLLGDSALYLCASSFRPGETQYFGPGTRLLVL.

V is TRBV5-1 and J is TRBJ1-2; D gene uncertain. The CDR3 extends over 13 amino acids. CDR1 is SGHRS and CDR2 is YFSETQ in the germline V gene. Trimming removed 7 bases at V and 11 bases at J, with 21 bases between. The CDR3 sequence is CASGIRRQAEYTF. CDR3 nucleotides: TGCGCCAGCGGAATTCGAAGGCAGGCTGAGTACACCTTC.

This clone was picked up one time. The V gene is TRBV7-3, the J gene TRBJ2-1; D unclear. Trimming removed 5 bases from V and 5 bases from J, with 10 bases in between. CDR1 is SGHTA and CDR2 is FQGTGA in the germline V gene. The CDR3 is 13 residues long. CDR3 sequence (DNA): TGTGCCAGCAGCCCCCCCTTCCACAATGAGCAGTTCTTC. It is translated as CASSPPFHNEQFF.

A single count supports this clone. CDR3 sequence: CASSPGQSNQPQHF. The CDR3 DNA sequence: TGTGCCAGCAGCCCCGGACAGAGCAATCAGCCCCAGCATTTT. The rearrangement links TRBV3-1 (or the pseudogene TRBV3-2) to TRBJ1-5; D is possibly TRBD1 (6 bases). V lost 4 bases and J 1 base, leaving 8 bases between the germline ends. Germline V gene lookup returns CDR1 LGHDT and CDR2 YNNKEL (reference sequence). The CDR3 runs 14 residues.

The CDR3 spells CASSEGQSLNTEAFF. The CDR3 nucleotides read TGTGCCAGCAGCGAGGGACAGAGTCTGAACACTGAAGCTTTCTTT. The chain employs TRBV5-4 and TRBJ1-1; 7 bases map to TRBD1. The CDR3 is made up of 15 amino acids. V lost 4 bases, J lost 0 bases, and 6 bases stayed unmatched. The V gene's germline CDR1 is SGHNT and CDR2 YYREEE (reference sequence).

This sequence joins TRBV5-6 and TRBJ2-1, with 9 nucleotides matching TRBD2. The trim removed 2 bases at V and 9 bases at J, leaving 12 bases unmatched. The CDR3 consists of 16 residues. CDR1 is SGHDT, CDR2 YYEEEE, per germline. DNA for the CDR3: TGTGCCAGCAGCTTTCCTGGCGGGACTAGCAGGGGTGAGCAGTTCTTC. It codes for CASSFPGGTSRGEQFF.

The chain employs TRBV7-9 and TRBJ1-2, with unresolved D. CDR1 is SEHNR, CDR2 FQNEAQ, per germline (reference sequence). Trimming stripped 1 base from V and 4 bases from J, with 7 bases between. This CDR3 contains 13 residues. This chain's CDR3 is CASSLELVYGYTF. CDR3 in DNA: TGTGCCAGCAGCTTAGAGCTCGTCTATGGCTACACCTTC.

The chain uses TRBV9 and TRBJ1-5; tentative D call: TRBD1 (6 bases). Germline V gives CDR1 SGDLS, CDR2 YYNGEE. This CDR3 comprises 15 residues. V was clipped by 5 bases and J by 5 bases, with 17 bases between them. The CDR3: CASSASWGGHQPQHF. CDR3 nucleotide sequence: TGTGCCAGCAGTGCCTCCTGGGGGGGGCATCAGCCCCAGCATTTT.

The chain is built from TRBV11-2 and TRBJ2-1; weak D call: TRBD1 (5 bases). Trimming left V 2 bases short and J 2 bases short, with 7 bases between. Germline CDR1 and CDR2: SGHAT and FQNNGV. This CDR3 contains 14 residues. The CDR3 is CASSLHRTYNEQFF. For the CDR3, the DNA is TGTGCCAGCAGCTTACACAGGACCTACAATGAGCAGTTCTTC.

The chain combines TRBV30 with TRBJ1-1; 10 positions agree with TRBD1. The length of the CDR3 is 15 residues. Per germline, CDR1 GTSNPN and CDR2 SVGIG (reference sequence). J was trimmed by 7 bases and V by 1 base; bases with no gene match: 9. CDR3 residues: CAWSDWGQGNGEAFF. CDR3 DNA: TGTGCCTGGAGTGATTGGGGACAGGGGAACGGTGAAGCTTTCTTT.

This chain joins TRBV7-9 and TRBJ2-1, with 11 positions matching TRBD2. Per the germline V gene, CDR1 is SEHNR and CDR2 is FQNEAQ (reference sequence). CDR3 size: 17 residues. J lost 0 bases, V lost 10 bases, and 11 bases had no gene match. CDR3: CAKLGLAETSSYNEQFF. CDR3 coding DNA: TGTGCCAAACTGGGACTAGCGGAGACCAGCTCCTACAATGAGCAGTTCTTC.

This chain joins TRBV5-4 and TRBJ2-7, with TRBD1 as a possible D gene (6 bases). Looked up from germline, CDR1 is SGHNT and CDR2 is YYREEE (reference sequence). Trimming shortened V by 2 bases and J by 1 base, and 10 bases separated the two germline ends. The CDR3 is 14 amino acids. CDR3 sequence reads: CASSFDRHSYEQYF. In DNA, the CDR3 is TGTGCCAGCAGCTTTGACAGGCATTCCTACGAGCAGTACTTC.

V gene TRBV20-1 combines with J gene TRBJ1-5; D remains ambiguous. Per germline, CDR1 DFQATT and CDR2 SNEGSKA (reference sequence). The CDR3 is 14 residues long. With 3 bases removed from V and 1 base from J, the gap between germline ends came to 10 bases. The CDR3 DNA follows: TGCAGTGCTAGTCAAGCCCTGAGCAATCAGCCCCAGCATTTT. This translates into CSASQALSNQPQHF.

This clone appeared once. This sequence joins TRBV10-3 and TRBJ1-2, with 8 bases identical to TRBD1. Germline CDR1 ENHRY, CDR2 SYGVKD. The CDR3 is 17 residues long. Unmatched junction bases numbered 9, after V lost 0 bases and J lost 3 bases. CDR3 coding DNA: TGTGCCATCAGTGAGTCGTTGCTCAGGGGGCTCGACTATGGCTACACCTTC. Translated: CAISESLLRGLDYGYTF.

In nucleotides, the CDR3 is TGTGCCAGCAGTGAACTAGCGGGGTCCTACAATGAGCAGTTCTTC. Protein sequence: CASSELAGSYNEQFF. The V gene is TRBV2, the J gene TRBJ2-1, with TRBD2 matching 9 bases. This CDR3 spans 15 amino acids. The trim removed 2 bases at V and 1 base at J, leaving 0 bases unmatched. Germline V lookup: CDR1 SNHLY, CDR2 FYNNEI. Full variable domain (missing parts from reference TRBV2 and TRBJ2-1): EPEVTQTPSHQVTQMGQEVILRCVPISNHLYFYWYRQILGQKVEFLVSFYNNEISEKSEIFDDQFSVERPDGSNFTLKIRSTKLEDSAMYFCASSELAGSYNEQFFGPGTRLTVL.

The chain recombines TRBV18 with TRBJ1-2; D not certain. CDR3 length: 13 residues. Trimming removed 4 bases from V and 3 bases from J, with 9 bases in between. From germline, CDR1 is KGHSH and CDR2 LQKENI. Written as DNA, the CDR3 is TGTGCCAGCTCACTTGGAGGTGACTATGGCTACACCTTC. Translated, it gives CASSLGGDYGYTF.

The rearrangement joins TRBV28 to TRBJ2-1; no firm D call. The CDR3 covers 13 residues. Looked up from germline, CDR1 is MDHEN and CDR2 is SYDVKM. Trimming removed 8 bases from V and 6 bases from J, with 14 bases in between. CDR3 coding DNA: TGTGCCAGCGTGACGGGTTTAGTCAATGAGCAGTTCTTC. As protein: CASVTGLVNEQFF.

A remark on this clone: The junction departs from germline at one end; a sequencing error may be responsible. The chain uses TRBV7-7 and TRBJ2-1, with 7 bases fitting TRBD2. The germline V gene has CDR1 SSHAT and CDR2 FNYEAQ (reference sequence). This CDR3 has 15 amino acids. This CDR3 is CASSPGLPPYNEQFF. The CDR3 DNA reads as TGTGCTAGCAGCCCGGGACTACCACCCTACAATGAGCAGTTCTTC.

This clone was observed once. The chain recombines TRBV6-5 with TRBJ2-1; TRBD2 agrees at 8 bases. CDR1 is MNHEY, CDR2 SVGAGI, per germline. The V gene end was trimmed by 2 bases and the J gene end by 2 bases; junction bases not matched to a gene: 5. This CDR3 has 16 residues. CDR3 residues: CASSYLGLAPYNEQFF. The CDR3 DNA is TGTGCCAGCAGTTACCTCGGACTAGCCCCCTACAATGAGCAGTTCTTC.

The chain recombines TRBV27 with TRBJ1-2, with a tentative D call TRBD1 (5 bases). CDR1 is MNHEY, CDR2 SMNVEV, per germline (reference sequence). The CDR3 is 13 residues long. The germline V and J ends were trimmed by 3 bases and 2 bases, with 7 bases remaining between them. The CDR3 region is CASSFDRNYGYTF. The CDR3 DNA reads TGTGCCAGCAGTTTCGACAGAAACTATGGCTACACCTTC.